This T cell receptor beta chain was captured in a study of regulatory T cells in long-lasting Graves disease. Study-level information: Patients newly diagnosed with Graves' had been on antithyroid drugs for under 3 months.

Arm-PCR of CDR3 regions and iRepertoire HTBI primers were the basis on which TCR beta libraries were built. TCRdb called the multiplex PCR reads again in MiXCR, with one record for every CDR3 protein. The table includes 600,000 to 650,000 distinct CDR3 sequences, under 20% detected once. Notes on this clonotype: No antigen is known for it.

Germline V gene data show CDR1 as SNHLY and CDR2 as FYNNEI. This CDR3 has 13 amino acids. Overall study findings and caveats: Gene preferences differed: TRBV28, TRBJ1-2, TRBJ2-5 in persistent cases.

Time point in this sample: newly diagnosed GD, antithyroid drugs for less than 3 months. Construction of the TCR library relied on RNA isolated from PBMCs. Under American Thyroid Association guidelines, Graves' disease was diagnosed. This same sample was also part of a study on T cells in Graves' hyperthyroidism and ophthalmopathy. As that report states: Graves' hyperthyroidism showing no ophthalmopathy progression within 18 months was considered stable.

The receptor was derived from a woman between 25 and 40 years old with Graves disease. This chain connects TRBV2 to TRBJ1-6, with D perhaps TRBD1 (6 bases). The sample consisted of peripheral blood mononuclear cells (PBMCs), taken at new diagnosis, from a patient treated with antithyroid drugs. The CDR3 is CAKRGQSNSPLHF. The CDR3 DNA sequence: TGTGCTAAACGGGGACAATCAAATTCACCCCTCCACTTT.